This entry lists 23 T cell receptor beta chains sequenced from one sample in a study of PD-L1 blockade in urothelial cancer. The table came from immunoSEQ multiplex PCR; TCRdb's copy has only in-frame clones and leaves some out. The sample shows roughly 74,000 clones, 87% of them seen only once. The sequences come from PBMCs, collected around atezolizumab (anti-PD-L1) treatment. These receptors were obtained from a woman aged 65 to 85 with urothelial cancer.

J is TRBJ2-7 and V is TRBV18; tentatively, D is TRBD2 (6 bases). Looked up from germline, CDR1 is KGHSH and CDR2 is LQKENI. V shed 5 bases and J shed 3 bases, with 17 bases lying between them. The CDR3 consists of 15 residues. The CDR3 coding sequence is TGTGCCAGCTCAACTTCCGGGACCGGGGGCTACGAGCAGTACTTC. Its translation: CASSTSGTGGYEQYF.

The chain has TRBV5-6 and TRBJ2-3; TRBD1 agrees at 10 bases. V lost 4 bases to trimming and J lost 4 bases; unmatched junction nucleotides: 3. CDR3 length equals 14 residues. The germline CDR1 and CDR2 sequences are SGHDT and YYEEEE. The CDR3 protein is CASSGTGAADTQYF. CDR3 sequence (DNA): TGTGCCAGCAGCGGGACAGGGGCGGCAGATACGCAGTATTTT.

This chain uses TRBV11-2 with TRBJ2-1; 8 bases map to TRBD2. CDR1 is SGHAT and CDR2 is FQNNGV in the germline V gene. The CDR3 is 14 amino acids. V lost 2 bases and J lost 5; bases outside the gene matches: 2. This CDR3 reads CASSLLAGDNEQFF. CDR3 in DNA: TGTGCCAGCAGCTTACTAGCGGGCGACAATGAGCAGTTCTTC.

The chain links TRBV4-1 to TRBJ1-2, with D possibly matching TRBD1 (6 bases). This CDR3 is 14 amino acids long. V dropped 1 base and J dropped 4 bases, with 10 bases sitting between them. Germline V gene sequence: CDR1 MGHRA, CDR2 YSYEKL. CDR3 DNA: TGCGCCAGCAGCCAAGTTGGGGGCAGCTATGGCTACACCTTC. Amino acid sequence: CASSQVGGSYGYTF.

The chain employs TRBV7-2 and TRBJ2-1; 11 bases map to TRBD2. Per germline, CDR1 SGHTA and CDR2 FQGNSA. The trim removed 6 bases at V and 8 bases at J, leaving 6 bases unmatched. This CDR3 contains 14 residues. In nucleotides, the CDR3 is TGTGCCAGCAGACGTAGCGGGGGGGAGTATGAGCAGTTCTTC. Translating it yields CASRRSGGEYEQFF.

The rearrangement uses TRBV29-1 and TRBJ2-7; 7 positions agree with TRBD2. This CDR3 has 12 residues. Germline loops: CDR1 SQVTM, CDR2 ANQGSEA. V shed 5 bases and J 7 bases; nucleotides not matched to a gene: 8. CDR3 coding DNA: TGCAGCGTTTTGCGGGGGTCGGGGGAGCAGTACTTC. Protein sequence: CSVLRGSGEQYF.

The chain is built from TRBV2 and TRBJ2-1; D is unclear. The CDR3 has 15 residues. Trimming cost V 6 bases and J 2 bases, with 14 bases left between them. Germline CDR1 reads SNHLY; CDR2 reads FYNNEI. The CDR3 protein is CASRPVLSPYNEQFF. The CDR3 DNA follows: TGTGCCAGCAGACCTGTACTTTCCCCCTACAATGAGCAGTTCTTC.

This sequence joins TRBV2 and TRBJ2-7, with D perhaps TRBD2 (6 bases). Germline V gene lookup returns CDR1 SNHLY and CDR2 FYNNEI. The length of the CDR3 is 15 residues. Trimming left V 4 bases short and J 2 bases short, with 15 bases between. As DNA, the CDR3 is TGTGCCAGCAGTGTGACCAGCGGGCGTACCTACGAGCAGTACTTC. Amino acid sequence: CASSVTSGRTYEQYF.

Of note for this clone: An end of the junction differs from the germline gene, which may be a read error. V is TRBV28 and J is TRBJ1-1; D not resolved. Germline V gives CDR1 MDHEN, CDR2 SYDVKM. The CDR3 has 15 amino acids. As DNA, the CDR3 is TGTGCCACCTTACCCTCTACACGAACCAACACTAAAGCTTTCTTT. Residues: CATLPSTRTNTKAFF.

The rearrangement joins TRBV4-1 to TRBJ1-2; a possible D gene is TRBD1 (6 bases). CDR3 size: 14 residues. Germline lookup yields CDR1 MGHRA and CDR2 YSYEKL. Trimming left V 0 bases short and J 4 bases short, with 9 bases between. The CDR3 loop reads CASSQDGQTYGYTF. CDR3 in DNA: TGCGCCAGCAGCCAAGACGGACAGACCTATGGCTACACCTTC.

The chain employs TRBV2 and TRBJ2-7; 7 bases fit TRBD1. Germline V gene lookup returns CDR1 SNHLY and CDR2 FYNNEI. Germline trimming cut 2 bases from V and 5 bases from J; bases unmatched to any gene: 9. The CDR3 is 15 amino acids. This CDR3 is CASSELRQGGHEQYF. DNA for the CDR3: TGTGCCAGCAGTGAATTACGACAGGGTGGGCACGAGCAGTACTTC.

This chain links TRBV21-1 with TRBJ2-7; the D segment call TRBD2 is taken from the table without a DNA check. TRBV21-1 corresponds to a pseudogene. The CDR3 runs 16 residues. CDR3 DNA: TGTGCCAGCAGCAAGGGGAGACTAGCGGGTTCCTACGAGCAGTACTTC. Protein sequence: CASSKGRLAGSYEQYF.

This clone was counted a few times. This chain connects TRBV29-1 to TRBJ1-2, with a possible D match to TRBD1 (6 bases). Germline V lookup: CDR1 SQVTM, CDR2 ANQGSEA. The CDR3 has 11 amino acids. V dropped 7 bases and J dropped 8 bases, with 14 bases sitting between them. The CDR3 region is CSAITGLGYTF. CDR3 DNA sequence: TGCAGCGCCATAACAGGGTTGGGCTACACCTTC.

The chain is built from TRBV11-2 and TRBJ2-3; 9 nucleotides line up with TRBD2. Unmatched junction bases numbered 8, after V lost 2 bases and J lost 5 bases. CDR3 length: 16 amino acids. From germline, CDR1 is SGHAT and CDR2 FQNNGV. DNA of the CDR3: TGTGCCAGCAGCTTATCCCCTGCGGGAGGGGTAGATACGCAGTATTTT. Translated, it gives CASSLSPAGGVDTQYF.

The V call is TRBV30, the J call TRBJ1-1; D is uncertain. Germline lookup yields CDR1 GTSNPN and CDR2 SVGIG (reference sequence). V was shortened by 5 bases and J by 4 bases, with 14 bases between the two germline ends. The CDR3 contains 13 residues. The CDR3 DNA reads TGTGCCTGGCACAAACTGGGGAGCACTGAAGCTTTCTTT. Its protein product is CAWHKLGSTEAFF.

The chain uses TRBV9 and TRBJ1-4; TRBD1 is a possible D gene (5 bases). Trimming removed 2 bases at V and 2 bases at J, with 7 bases between. Germline values: CDR1 SGDLS, CDR2 YYNGEE. The CDR3 runs 14 residues. The CDR3 reads CASSVEGTNEKLFF. The CDR3 DNA is TGTGCCAGCAGCGTGGAGGGGACTAATGAAAAACTGTTTTTT.

The chain has TRBV5-1 and TRBJ1-3; D is unclear. Germline values: CDR1 SGHRS, CDR2 YFSETQ. The V gene lost 8 bases and the J gene lost 5 bases, with 2 bases spanning the gap. This CDR3 comprises 9 residues. For the CDR3, the DNA is TGCGCCAGTAGAAACACCATATATTTT. Its translation is CASRNTIYF. Variable domain in full (rest from reference TRBV5-1 and TRBJ1-3): KAGVTQTPRYLIKTRGQQVTLSCSPISGHRSVSWYQQTPGQGLQFLFEYFSETQRNKGNFPGRFSGRQFSNSRSEMNVSTLELGDSALYLCASRNTIYFGEGSWLTVV.

The rearrangement joins TRBV7-2 to TRBJ1-5; a weak D match, TRBD1 (6 bases). Germline lookup yields CDR1 SGHTA and CDR2 FQGNSA. V was pared by 5 bases and J by 1 base, with 12 bases between. The CDR3 is 15 amino acids. CDR3 bases: TGTGCCAGCAGCCTCAGGGGTCTCAGCAATCAGCCCCAGCATTTT. It yields the protein CASSLRGLSNQPQHF.

This rearrangement joins TRBV30 to TRBJ2-5; 11 nucleotides agree with TRBD1. This CDR3 has 13 residues. Trimming at V came to 3 bases and at J to 5 bases, leaving 2 bases not matched to a gene. In germline, CDR1 is GTSNPN, CDR2 SVGIG (reference sequence). CDR3 bases: TGTGCCTGGAGGGACAGGGGGCTGGAGACCCAGTACTTC. Translation: CAWRDRGLETQYF. Full variable domain (rest looked up from reference TRBV30 and TRBJ2-5): SQTIHQWPATLVQPVGSPLSLECTVEGTSNPNLYWYRQAAGRGLQLLFYSVGIGQISSEVPQNLSASRPQDRQFILSSKKLLLSDSGFYLCAWRDRGLETQYFGPGTRLLVL.

V gene TRBV5-1 combines with J gene TRBJ2-4; perhaps TRBD2 as D (6 bases). Germline lookup yields CDR1 SGHRS and CDR2 YFSETQ. The CDR3 consists of 15 residues. V was pared by 2 bases and J by 1 base, with 10 bases between. The CDR3 bases are TGCGCCAGCAGCTTCTGGGGGGATGCCAAAAACATTCAGTACTTC. It codes for CASSFWGDAKNIQYF.

The chain carries TRBV4-3 and TRBJ1-2; 12 bases map to TRBD1. Losses at the gene ends were 1 base for V and 0 bases for J; bases not matched to a gene: 3. Germline-derived CDR1 and CDR2 are LGHNA and YSLEER. CDR3 length: 17 residues. CDR3 sequence: CASSQAGTGGSNYGYTF. CDR3 bases: TGCGCCAGCAGCCAAGCTGGGACAGGGGGCTCTAACTATGGCTACACCTTC.

V usage is TRBV9 and J usage is TRBJ2-2; TRBD2 aligns across 7 bases. The J segment lost 6 bases and the V segment lost 0 bases, leaving 5 bases of the junction unmatched. The CDR3 has 15 amino acids. Germline V lookup: CDR1 SGDLS, CDR2 YYNGEE. The CDR3 DNA follows: TGTGCCAGCAGCGTAGTGGGGGGAGGGCCCGGGGAGCTGTTTTTT. This gives the protein CASSVVGGGPGELFF.

There are a few counts of this clone. This chain connects TRBV2 to TRBJ2-1; TRBD2 is a possible D gene (5 bases). V was cut by 8 bases and J by 0 bases, with 14 bases left in between. The CDR3 is made up of 15 amino acids. The germline V gene encodes CDR1 SNHLY and CDR2 FYNNEI. Here the CDR3 reads CASPSVEGSYNEQFF. CDR3 nucleotide sequence: TGTGCCAGCCCGTCGGTCGAGGGCTCCTACAATGAGCAGTTCTTC.